One sample yielded the 5 T cell receptor beta chains listed below, sequenced in a study of CD8 T cells in ankylosing spondylitis. TCRdb re-analysed the 5' RACE reads in MiXCR, keeping a single row per CDR3 protein. Among approximately 100,000 distinct CDR3 sequences listed, 24% were seen once. Sequenced material: synovial fluid, either unsorted or a sorted T cell fraction (not recorded which). These receptors all come from a male donor with ankylosing spondylitis.

The table lists this clonotype with many counts. The CDR3 DNA sequence: TGCGCCAGCAGCTTGTTGGCTAGCGGGAGGACAGATACGCAGTATTTT. This codes for CASSLLASGRTDTQYF. The chain combines TRBV5-1 with TRBJ2-3; TRBD2 aligns across 11 bases. V lost 1 base, J lost 3 bases, and 4 bases stayed unmatched. In germline, CDR1 is SGHRS, CDR2 YFSETQ. The CDR3 sequence is 16 residues long.

V gene TRBV5-4 combines with J gene TRBJ2-2; 7 bases map to TRBD2. The CDR3 has 14 residues. The V segment lost 5 bases and the J segment 1 base; nucleotides outside the gene matches: 2. Germline CDR1 reads SGHNT; CDR2 reads YYREEE (reference sequence). The CDR3 here is CASRVAGNTGELFF. CDR3 coding DNA: TGTGCCAGCAGGGTAGCGGGGAACACCGGGGAGCTGTTTTTT.

The chain combines TRBV7-9 with TRBJ2-5; no clear D. V dropped 2 bases and J dropped 1 base, with 8 bases sitting between them. The CDR3 runs 14 residues. CDR1 is SEHNR, CDR2 FQNEAQ, per germline (reference sequence). The CDR3: CASSLLSGQETQYF. In DNA, the CDR3 is TGTGCCAGCAGCTTATTGAGTGGCCAAGAGACCCAGTACTTC.

This clonotype was seen more than once but under ten times. The chain carries TRBV20-1 and TRBJ2-7; 7 bases align to TRBD1. V shed 3 bases, J shed 3 bases, and the junction held 8 bases outside the gene matches. This CDR3 comprises 14 residues. In germline, CDR1 is DFQATT, CDR2 SNEGSKA (reference sequence). The CDR3 protein is CSASEVRQGYEQYF. CDR3 DNA: TGCAGTGCTAGTGAGGTTAGACAGGGCTACGAGCAGTACTTC.

The chain is built from TRBV20-1 and TRBJ2-1; D might be TRBD2 (7 bases). V gave up 5 bases and J gave up 5 bases, with 16 bases separating them. The CDR3 totals 14 residues. Germline V gene lookup returns CDR1 DFQATT and CDR2 SNEGSKA (reference sequence). CDR3 region: CSASVAGANNEQFF. For the CDR3, the DNA is TGCAGTGCTTCAGTGGCGGGGGCTAACAATGAGCAGTTCTTC.